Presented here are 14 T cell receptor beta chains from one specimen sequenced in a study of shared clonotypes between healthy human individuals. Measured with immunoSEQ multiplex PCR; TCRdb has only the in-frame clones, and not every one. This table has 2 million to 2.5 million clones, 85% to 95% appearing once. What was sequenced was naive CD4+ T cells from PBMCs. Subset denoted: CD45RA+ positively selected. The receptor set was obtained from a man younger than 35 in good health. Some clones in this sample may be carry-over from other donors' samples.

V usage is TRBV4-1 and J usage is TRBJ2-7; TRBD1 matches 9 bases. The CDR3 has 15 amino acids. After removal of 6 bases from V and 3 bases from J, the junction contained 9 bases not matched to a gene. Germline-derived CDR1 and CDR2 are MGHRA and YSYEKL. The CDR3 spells CASRVSGTGNYEQYF. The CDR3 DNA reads TGCGCCAGCAGAGTTTCCGGGACAGGGAACTACGAGCAGTACTTC.

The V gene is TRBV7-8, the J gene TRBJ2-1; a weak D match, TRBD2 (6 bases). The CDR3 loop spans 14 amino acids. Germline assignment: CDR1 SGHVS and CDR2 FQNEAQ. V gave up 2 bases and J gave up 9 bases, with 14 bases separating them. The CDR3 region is CASSLLGLYGEQFF. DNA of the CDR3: TGTGCCAGCAGCTTACTGGGACTGTATGGTGAGCAGTTCTTC. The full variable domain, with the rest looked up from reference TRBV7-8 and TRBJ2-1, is GAGVSQSPRYKVAKRGQDVALRCDPISGHVSLFWYQQALGQGPEFLTYFQNEAQLDKSGLPSDRFFAERPEGSVSTLKIQRTQQEDSAVYLCASSLLGLYGEQFFGPGTRLTVL.

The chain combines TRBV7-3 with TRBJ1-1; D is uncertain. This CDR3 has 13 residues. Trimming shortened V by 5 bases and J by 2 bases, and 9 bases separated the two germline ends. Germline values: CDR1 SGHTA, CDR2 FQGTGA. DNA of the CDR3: TGTGCCAGCAGCGTTCGACAAAACACTGAAGCTTTCTTT. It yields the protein CASSVRQNTEAFF.

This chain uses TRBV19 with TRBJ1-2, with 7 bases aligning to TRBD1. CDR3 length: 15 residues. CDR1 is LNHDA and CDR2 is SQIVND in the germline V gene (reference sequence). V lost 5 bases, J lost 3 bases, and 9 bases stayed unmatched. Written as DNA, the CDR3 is TGTGCCAGTAGTTTCGCGCCGGGACAGCACTATGGCTACACCTTC. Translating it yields CASSFAPGQHYGYTF.

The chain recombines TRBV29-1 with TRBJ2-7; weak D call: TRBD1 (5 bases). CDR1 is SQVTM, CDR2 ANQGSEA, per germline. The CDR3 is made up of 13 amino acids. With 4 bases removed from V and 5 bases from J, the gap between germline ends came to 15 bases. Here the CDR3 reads CSVGGRVSHEQYF. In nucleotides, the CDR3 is TGCAGCGTTGGTGGCAGGGTGTCTCACGAGCAGTACTTC.

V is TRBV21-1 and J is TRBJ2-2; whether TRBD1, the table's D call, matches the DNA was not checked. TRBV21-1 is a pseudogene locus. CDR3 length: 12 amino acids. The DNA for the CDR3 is TGTGCCAGCCCAAGGGGCACCGGGGAGCTGTTTTTT. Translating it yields CASPRGTGELFF.

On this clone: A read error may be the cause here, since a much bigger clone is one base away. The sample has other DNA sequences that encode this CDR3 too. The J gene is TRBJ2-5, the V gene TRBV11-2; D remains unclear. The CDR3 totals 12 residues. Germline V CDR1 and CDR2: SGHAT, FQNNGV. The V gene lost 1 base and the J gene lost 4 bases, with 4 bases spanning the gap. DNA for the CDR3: TGTGCCAGCAGCTTAGCCGGAGAGACCCAGTACTTC. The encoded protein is CASSLAGETQYF.

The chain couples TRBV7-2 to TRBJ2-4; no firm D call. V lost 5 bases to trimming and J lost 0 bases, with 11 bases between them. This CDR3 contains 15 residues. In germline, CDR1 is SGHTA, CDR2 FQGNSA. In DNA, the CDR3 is TGTGCCAGCAGCACCCGAAGGACAGCCAAAAACATTCAGTACTTC. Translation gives CASSTRRTAKNIQYF.

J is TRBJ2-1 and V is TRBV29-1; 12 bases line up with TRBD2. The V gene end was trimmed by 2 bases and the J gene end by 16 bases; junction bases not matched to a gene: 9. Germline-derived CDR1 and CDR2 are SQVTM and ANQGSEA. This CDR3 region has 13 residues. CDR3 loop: CSVEPQVGLAGFF. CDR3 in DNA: TGCAGCGTTGAACCCCAAGTGGGACTAGCGGGTTTCTTC.

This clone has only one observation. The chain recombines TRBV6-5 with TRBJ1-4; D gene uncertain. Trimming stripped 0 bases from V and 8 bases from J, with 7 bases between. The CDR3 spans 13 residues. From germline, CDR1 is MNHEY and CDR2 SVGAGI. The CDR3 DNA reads TGTGCCAGCAGTTACTCAGTTGGGGAAAAACTGTTTTTT. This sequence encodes CASSYSVGEKLFF.

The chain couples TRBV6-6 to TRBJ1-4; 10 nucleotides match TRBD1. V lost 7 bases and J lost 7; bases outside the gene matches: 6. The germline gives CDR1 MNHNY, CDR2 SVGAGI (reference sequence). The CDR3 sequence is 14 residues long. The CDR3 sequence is CASTRTGGGEKLFF. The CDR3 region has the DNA TGTGCCAGCACTAGGACAGGGGGTGGTGAAAAACTGTTTTTT.

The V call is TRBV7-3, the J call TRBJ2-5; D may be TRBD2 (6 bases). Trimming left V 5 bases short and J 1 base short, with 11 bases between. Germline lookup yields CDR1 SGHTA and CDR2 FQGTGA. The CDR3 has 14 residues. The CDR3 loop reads CASSGGTPQETQYF. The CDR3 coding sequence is TGTGCCAGCAGCGGCGGGACGCCCCAAGAGACCCAGTACTTC.

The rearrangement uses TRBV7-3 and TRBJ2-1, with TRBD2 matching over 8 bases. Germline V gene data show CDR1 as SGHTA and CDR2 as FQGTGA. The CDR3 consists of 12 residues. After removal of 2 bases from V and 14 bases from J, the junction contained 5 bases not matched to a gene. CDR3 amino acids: CASSLAGGGKFF. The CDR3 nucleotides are TGTGCCAGCAGCTTAGCGGGAGGAGGAAAGTTCTTC.

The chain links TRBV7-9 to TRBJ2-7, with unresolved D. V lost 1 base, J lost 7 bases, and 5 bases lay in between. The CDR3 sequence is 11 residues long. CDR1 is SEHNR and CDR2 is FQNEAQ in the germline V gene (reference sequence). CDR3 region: CASSLVGEQYF. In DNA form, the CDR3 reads TGTGCCAGCAGCTTAGTTGGTGAGCAGTACTTC.